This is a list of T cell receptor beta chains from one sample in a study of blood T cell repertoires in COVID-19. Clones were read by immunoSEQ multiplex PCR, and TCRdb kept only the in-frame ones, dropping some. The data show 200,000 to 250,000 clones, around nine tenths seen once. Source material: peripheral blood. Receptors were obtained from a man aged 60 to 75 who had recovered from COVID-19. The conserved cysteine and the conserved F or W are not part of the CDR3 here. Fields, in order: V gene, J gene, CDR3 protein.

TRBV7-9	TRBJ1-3	ASSQDIGNTIY
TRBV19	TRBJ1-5	ASSDDYSPNQPQH
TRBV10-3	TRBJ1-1	AIRGTGNTEAF
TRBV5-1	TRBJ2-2	ASSPLVSGNTGELF
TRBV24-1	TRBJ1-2	ATSGQGVYGYT
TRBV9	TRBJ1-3	ASSPTGGSFLGNTIY
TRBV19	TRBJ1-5	ASSIDGVQRNQPQH
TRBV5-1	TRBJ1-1	ASSLGTSGEEAF
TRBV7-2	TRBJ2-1	ASSSWTSQNEQF
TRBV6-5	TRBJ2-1	ASSRTGAINEQF
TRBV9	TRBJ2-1	ASSVSSGGRNEQF
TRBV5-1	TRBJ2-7	ASSLGGLAGYEQY
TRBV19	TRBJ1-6	ASSVTGITHSPLH
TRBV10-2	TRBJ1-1	ASIARDGKTGTEAF
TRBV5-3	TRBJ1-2	ARSFVHRCGYT
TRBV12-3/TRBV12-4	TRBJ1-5	ASSSNNEPQH
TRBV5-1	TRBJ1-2	ASRSGTGEGYT
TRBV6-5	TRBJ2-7	AIQGDFSYEQY
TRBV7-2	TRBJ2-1	ASSFLGGAVGEQF
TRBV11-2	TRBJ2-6	ASSPMGQGSLSGANVLT
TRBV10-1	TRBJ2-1	ASSESRASGRYSEQF
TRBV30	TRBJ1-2	AWSAGQYYGYT